This T cell receptor (beta chain) stems from a study of blood T cell repertoires in COVID-19. Generated by immunoSEQ multiplex PCR, the TCRdb table keeps only in-frame clones and is missing some. Among about 240,000 clones, around 85% were seen once, and the ten largest hold approximately 3.5%. This CDR3 comprises 16 residues. The junction had 12 bases not matched to a gene; V was cut back by 10 bases and J by 3 bases. Germline-derived CDR1 and CDR2 are LNHDA and SQIVND (reference sequence). The sample was PBMCs or T cells enriched from blood (not recorded which). The sequence derives from a woman in her thirties or forties with acute COVID-19. This chain joins TRBV19 and TRBJ2-1; 10 nucleotides line up with TRBD2. The DNA of the CDR3 is TGTGCCACCAGACCTCTTAGCGGGAGGAGCTACAATGAGCAGTTCTTC. Its protein product is CATRPLSGRSYNEQFF.